The 5 T cell receptor beta chains presented below share a single source sample, sequenced in a study of TIL therapy for anti-PD-1-resistant metastatic lung cancer. Time point given: pre-treatment sample, taken before nivolumab and TIL therapy. This was the immunoSEQ v3 assay. Method: immunoSEQ multiplex PCR; TCRdb's copy keeps in-frame clones and lacks some. Among around 33,000 clones, roughly 69% were seen once, and the ten largest hold 2.7%. Source: blood, taken at baseline. These receptor sequences come from a woman aged 30-85 years with non-small cell lung cancer.

The V gene is TRBV6-5, the J gene TRBJ2-1, with D possibly TRBD1 on 5 matching bases. The CDR3 sequence is 15 residues long. Trimming shortened V by 6 bases and J by 9 bases, and 21 bases separated the two germline ends. Germline V CDR1 and CDR2: MNHEY, SVGAGI. The CDR3 DNA sequence: TGTGCCAGCAGCTGGGGCTTAGGGCCTTCGGGTGAGCAGTTCTTC. It encodes CASSWGLGPSGEQFF.

As DNA, the CDR3 is TGTGCCTGGAGGGTCCCTGGGGCCAACGTCCTGACTTTC. Amino acid sequence: CAWRVPGANVLTF. The V call is TRBV30, the J call TRBJ2-6; D ambiguous. The V and J ends lost 3 bases and 2 bases respectively, with 5 bases between them. The CDR3 length is 13 residues. Germline CDR1 GTSNPN, CDR2 SVGIG (reference sequence).

V and J are TRBV5-6 and TRBJ2-4, with D possibly being TRBD1 (5 bases). The CDR3 has 12 residues. CDR1 and CDR2 (germline): SGHDT, YYEEEE. The V end was cut by 2 bases, the J end by 5 bases, with 5 bases between. The CDR3 loop is CASSLGENIQYF. Written as DNA, the CDR3 is TGTGCCAGCAGCTTAGGGGAAAACATTCAGTACTTC. The full variable domain, completed using reference TRBV5-6 and TRBJ2-4, is DAGVTQSPTHLIKTRGQQVTLRCSPKSGHDTVSWYQQALGQGPQFIFQYYEEEERQRGNFPDRFSGHQFPNYSSELNVNALLLGDSALYLCASSLGENIQYFGAGTRLSVL.

The gene calls are TRBV5-1 and TRBJ2-5; 9 bases align to TRBD1. The germline V gene encodes CDR1 SGHRS and CDR2 YFSETQ. The CDR3 spans 13 residues. V dropped 4 bases and J dropped 4; count of bases not matched to a gene: 2. CDR3 nucleotides: TGCGCCAGCAGCCTGGACAGGGGAGAGACCCAGTACTTC. Its protein is CASSLDRGETQYF.

The J gene is TRBJ2-1, the V gene TRBV6-4; the D call may be TRBD1 or TRBD2 (5 bases each). Germline assignment: CDR1 MRHNA and CDR2 SNTAGT. V was shortened by 5 bases and J by 5 bases, with 10 bases between the two germline ends. The CDR3 spans 13 residues. The CDR3 region is CASSPGPHNEQFF. CDR3 sequence (DNA): TGTGCCAGCAGTCCGGGGCCTCACAATGAGCAGTTCTTC.